This TCR beta chain was profiled in a study of shared clonotypes between healthy human individuals. As concerns this clone: Its antigen remains unknown.

The V end lost 6 bases, the J end lost 10 bases, and 16 bases lay between the germline ends. This CDR3 spans 14 amino acids. Germline values: CDR1 MNHEY, CDR2 SVGAGI. On sorted subsets, replicate PCRs used about 0.2 ug DNA, or tens of thousands of T cell genomes. The data were produced by immunoSEQ multiplex PCR, yet TCRdb's version contains in-frame clones alone and is incomplete. This sample has some 2 million clones; roughly 96% occur once, and the top ten carry 0.13%. Splitting the CD4+ cells yielded a CD45RA+ naive subset and a CD45RA-negative memory subset. Notes on the study in general: Generation probabilities were higher for clonotypes shared across all four sorted-subset donors than for unshared ones.

J is TRBJ1-6 and V is TRBV6-5, with D unresolved. Material: naive CD4+ T cells sorted from blood. The subset: CD45RA+ positively selected. The clonotype was recovered from a man aged 18 to 30 in good health. CDR3 protein: CASRRSSKRSPLHF. The CDR3 DNA is TGTGCCAGCAGACGGTCAAGCAAACGCTCACCCCTCCACTTT.